A selection of T cell receptor beta chains follows, all from one sample in a study of T cells in Graves' hyperthyroidism and ophthalmopathy. MiXCR was run by TCRdb on the multiplex PCR reads, yielding one entry per CDR3 protein. The sample includes roughly 350,000 distinct CDR3 sequences, around 14% of them seen just once. The sample comprised blood. The receptors come from a woman aged 25-40 years with Graves' hyperthyroidism. The CDR3 runs from the conserved cysteine through the conserved F or W. D genes are given only for firm matches. Rows give clone size only sometimes, using once, few, many, or a class for an expanded clone.

j_call clone_size v_call d_call cdr3_aa cdr3_nt
TRBJ2-3 many TRBV11-2 TRBD1 CASSGQGGITDTQYF TGTGCCAGCAGCGGACAGGGGGGAATAACAGATACGCAGTATTTT
TRBJ1-5 many TRBV28 NA CASGSVRYQPQHF TGTGCCAGCGGTAGTGTCAGATATCAGCCCCAGCATTTT
TRBJ1-1 many TRBV28 NA CASRGNVIGTEAFF TGTGCCAGCAGGGGCAACGTAATTGGCACTGAAGCTTTCTTT
TRBJ1-4 many TRBV2 TRBD1 CASGRGPNEKLFF TGTGCCAGCGGCAGGGGGCCTAATGAAAAACTGTTTTTT
TRBJ2-7 NA TRBV11-2 NA CASSLEVVSYEQYF TGTGCCAGCAGCTTAGAGGTAGTCTCCTACGAGCAGTACTTC
TRBJ2-4 many TRBV7-8 NA CASSPGDIQYF TGTGCCAGCAGCCCGGGGGACATTCAGTACTTC
TRBJ2-2 NA TRBV28 NA CASSLGRAGELFF TGTGCCAGCAGTTTAGGGCGTGCCGGGGAGCTGTTTTTT
TRBJ1-1 NA TRBV30 NA CALRAFSGWTEAFF TGTGCCTTAAGGGCGTTCAGTGGGTGGACTGAAGCTTTCTTT
TRBJ2-5 NA TRBV7-6 NA CASTVTQGLGETQYF TGTGCCAGCACCGTTACCCAGGGCCTCGGGGAGACCCAGTACTTC
TRBJ2-1 NA TRBV11-1 NA CASSLGLSYNEEFF TGTGCCAGCAGCTTAGGCTTGTCATACAATGAGGAGTTCTTC
TRBJ2-3 NA TRBV10-2 NA CASSPMVGPTDTQYF TGCGCCAGCAGTCCCATGGTGGGGCCCACAGATACGCAGTATTTT
TRBJ1-2 NA TRBV28 NA CASSLARRGRSPYGYTF TGTGCCAGCAGTCTCGCCCGCCGGGGCAGAAGTCCCTATGGCTACACCTTC
TRBJ2-5 many TRBV19 NA CASAGSAQETQYF TGTGCCAGTGCGGGTTCGGCTCAAGAGACCCAGTACTTC
TRBJ2-7 NA TRBV20-1 NA CSALSGPNAYEQYF TGCAGTGCACTCAGCGGTCCAAACGCCTACGAGCAGTACTTC
TRBJ2-1 many TRBV19 NA CASSSPTGSIGPHSYNEQFF TGTGCCAGTAGTTCCCCGACAGGTTCGATCGGGCCTCACTCCTACAATGAGCAGTTCTTC
TRBJ2-7 NA TRBV5-1 NA CASSLASDSTLYEQYF TGCGCCAGCAGCTTGGCCTCGGACAGCACCCTCTACGAGCAGTACTTC
TRBJ1-1 NA TRBV30 TRBD1 CAWSGGTGGGNTEAFF TGTGCCTGGAGTGGAGGGACAGGGGGGGGGAACACTGAAGCTTTCTTT
TRBJ2-7 few TRBV6-1 NA CASVTGTGAYEQYF TGTGCCAGTGTGACCGGGACGGGGGCCTACGAGCAGTACTTC
TRBJ2-3 few TRBV11-2 NA CASSYRQASSTDTQYF TGTGCCAGCAGCTACAGACAGGCTTCTAGCACAGATACGCAGTATTTT
TRBJ1-6 many TRBV20-1 NA CSARDSRRSNNSPLHF TGCAGTGCTAGAGATTCCCGGAGGTCTAATAATTCACCCCTCCACTTT
TRBJ2-6 many TRBV6-5 NA CASSYSRGTGANVLTF TGTGCCAGCAGTTACTCGAGGGGGACTGGGGCCAACGTCCTGACTTTC
TRBJ2-7 NA TRBV5-1 NA CASSTGRGNEQYF TGCGCCAGCAGCACGGGACGGGGAAACGAGCAGTACTTC
TRBJ1-2 few TRBV5-6 NA CASSFTEAYGYIF TGTGCCAGCAGCTTCACGGAGGCCTATGGCTACATCTTC
TRBJ2-7 NA TRBV7-2 NA CASSLGTTSSYEQYF TGTGCCAGCAGCTTGGGGACAACGAGCTCCTACGAGCAGTACTTC
TRBJ1-5 many TRBV6-1 NA CASRAGRANQPQHF TGTGCCAGCAGAGCTGGTAGGGCCAATCAGCCCCAGCATTTT
TRBJ2-2 many TRBV12-3/TRBV12-4 TRBD2 CASTFGNSGSTTGELFF TGTGCCAGCACTTTCGGGAATAGCGGGAGTACTACCGGGGAGCTGTTTTTT
TRBJ2-7 many TRBV20-1 NA CSARAPNGAPEQYF TGCAGTGCTAGAGCCCCGAACGGAGCCCCCGAGCAGTACTTC
TRBJ2-7 NA TRBV6-5 TRBD1 CASSSHRDSYEQYF TGTGCCAGCAGTTCGCACCGGGACAGCTACGAGCAGTACTTC
TRBJ2-5 NA TRBV7-8 TRBD1 CASSLIDREWETQYF TGTGCCAGCAGCTTAATTGACAGGGAGTGGGAGACCCAGTACTTC
TRBJ2-3 many TRBV7-9 TRBD2 CASSPHSGLAYTDTQYF TGTGCCAGCAGCCCCCACTCTGGACTAGCGTACACAGATACGCAGTATTTT
TRBJ2-5 many TRBV29-1 NA CSVQDQETQYF TGCAGCGTACAGGACCAAGAGACCCAGTACTTC
TRBJ2-3 few TRBV10-3 NA CAISDLGTDTQYF TGTGCCATCAGTGACCTAGGCACAGATACGCAGTATTTT
TRBJ2-1 many TRBV28 NA CASSRNYPSNEQFF TGTGCCAGCAGTCGTAACTATCCTTCCAATGAGCAGTTCTTC
TRBJ2-2 NA TRBV7-9 NA CASSSDVTGELFF TGTGCCAGCAGCTCGGACGTCACCGGGGAGCTGTTTTTT
TRBJ2-2 NA TRBV24-1 NA CATSDFDGKGGELFF TGTGCCACCAGTGACTTCGACGGGAAGGGCGGGGAGCTGTTTTTT
TRBJ2-7 many TRBV20-1 NA CSAPRTGSYEQYF TGCAGTGCCCCCCGGACGGGATCCTACGAGCAGTACTTC
TRBJ2-1 NA TRBV7-7 NA CASSATRDVQYNEQFF TGTGCTAGCAGCGCGACCCGGGACGTCCAGTACAATGAGCAGTTCTTC
TRBJ1-1 NA TRBV11-3 NA CASSLTSGQKNTEAFF TGTGCCAGCAGCTTAACTTCCGGACAGAAGAACACTGAAGCTTTCTTT
TRBJ1-6 few TRBV12-3/TRBV12-4 NA CASSLEGGRGLDSPLHF TGTGCCAGCAGTTTAGAAGGTGGTAGGGGGTTGGATTCACCCCTCCACTTT
TRBJ1-1 many TRBV29-1 NA CSVRPRGTEAFF TGCAGCGTAAGGCCCCGGGGAACTGAAGCTTTCTTT
TRBJ2-2 few TRBV29-1 NA CSVSGARRTGELFF TGCAGCGTTTCGGGGGCGAGGCGGACCGGGGAGCTGTTTTTT
TRBJ1-4 NA TRBV12-3/TRBV12-4 TRBD1 CASRRQGKNEKLFF TGTGCCAGCAGACGACAGGGGAAAAATGAAAAACTGTTTTTT
TRBJ1-2 few TRBV3-1 NA CASSRSRLTLNYGYTF TGTGCCAGCAGCCGGTCGAGACTGACCCTAAACTATGGCTACACCTTC
TRBJ1-2 many TRBV28 NA CASRAGGGYTF TGTGCCAGCAGGGCGGGGGGCGGCTACACCTTC
TRBJ2-7 many TRBV6-1 TRBD2 CASSYAGGGPYEQYF TGTGCCAGCAGTTATGCGGGAGGCGGGCCCTACGAGCAGTACTTC
TRBJ2-2 many TRBV5-6 NA CASSLGYTGDGELFF TGTGCCAGCAGCTTGGGATATACAGGAGACGGGGAGCTGTTTTTT
TRBJ1-1 many TRBV6-6 NA CASSYSYRATEAFF TGTGCCAGCAGTTACTCGTACAGGGCCACTGAAGCTTTCTTT
TRBJ1-2 NA TRBV20-1 NA CSASVGLNYGYTF TGCAGTGCTAGTGTGGGACTTAACTATGGCTACACCTTC
TRBJ2-3 few TRBV30 NA CAWSVRTGVSTDTQYF TGTGCCTGGAGTGTACGAACCGGAGTAAGCACAGATACGCAGTATTTT
TRBJ2-2 NA TRBV29-1 NA CSVDTRVGGELFF TGCAGCGTTGACACCAGGGTTGGAGGGGAGCTGTTTTTT
TRBJ2-3 many TRBV7-2 TRBD2 CASSLRWGLASPDTQYF TGTGCCAGCAGCTTACGATGGGGACTAGCATCCCCAGATACGCAGTATTTT
TRBJ1-5 few TRBV28 NA CATISHRVQPQHF TGTGCCACCATTTCCCATCGGGTCCAGCCCCAGCATTTT
TRBJ1-3 few TRBV20-1 NA CSASQGAGNTIYF TGCAGTGCTAGCCAGGGAGCTGGAAACACCATATATTTT
TRBJ2-1 few TRBV6-1 TRBD2 CASIPGGRGYNEQFF TGTGCCAGCATCCCGGGGGGGAGGGGATACAATGAGCAGTTCTTC
TRBJ2-1 many TRBV2 TRBD2 CASTPAGLADYNEQFF TGTGCCAGCACTCCAGCGGGACTAGCGGACTACAATGAGCAGTTCTTC
TRBJ1-2 few TRBV20-1 NA CSARDRGSFGGGYTF TGCAGTGCTAGAGATCGGGGCTCATTCGGAGGGGGCTACACCTTC
TRBJ1-1 many TRBV11-3 TRBD1 CASSLQGPTEAFF TGTGCCAGCAGCCTACAGGGGCCCACTGAAGCTTTCTTT